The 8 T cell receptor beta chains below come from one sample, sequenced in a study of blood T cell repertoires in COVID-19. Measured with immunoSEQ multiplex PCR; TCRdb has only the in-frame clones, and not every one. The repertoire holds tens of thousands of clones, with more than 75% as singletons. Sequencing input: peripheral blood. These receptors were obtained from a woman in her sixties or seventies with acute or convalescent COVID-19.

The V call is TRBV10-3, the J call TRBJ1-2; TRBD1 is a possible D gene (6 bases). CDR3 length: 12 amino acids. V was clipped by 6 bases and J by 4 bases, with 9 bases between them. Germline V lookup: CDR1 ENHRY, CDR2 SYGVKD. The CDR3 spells CAISVQGYGYTF. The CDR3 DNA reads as TGTGCCATCAGCGTACAGGGCTATGGCTACACCTTC.

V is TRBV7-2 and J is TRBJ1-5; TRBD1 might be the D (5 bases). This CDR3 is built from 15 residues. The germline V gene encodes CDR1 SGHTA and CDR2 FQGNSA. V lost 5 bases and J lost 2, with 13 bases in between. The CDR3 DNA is TGTGCCAGCAGCCTAGATGCGGGGGGCAATCAGCCCCAGCATTTT. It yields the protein CASSLDAGGNQPQHF.

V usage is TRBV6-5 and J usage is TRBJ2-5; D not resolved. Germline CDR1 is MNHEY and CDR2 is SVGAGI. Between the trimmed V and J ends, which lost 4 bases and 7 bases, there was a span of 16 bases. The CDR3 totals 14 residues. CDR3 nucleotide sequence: TGTGCCAGCAGTTTGCTTCGCGGTACAAGGACCCAGTACTTC. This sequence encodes CASSLLRGTRTQYF.

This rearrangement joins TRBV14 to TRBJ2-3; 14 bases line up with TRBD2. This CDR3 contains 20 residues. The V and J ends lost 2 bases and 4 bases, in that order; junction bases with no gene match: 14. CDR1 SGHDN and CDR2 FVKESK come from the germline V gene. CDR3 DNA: TGTGCCAGCAGCCAATGGATTCGGACTAGCGGGAGGAGTAGGGCAGATACGCAGTATTTT. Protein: CASSQWIRTSGRSRADTQYF.

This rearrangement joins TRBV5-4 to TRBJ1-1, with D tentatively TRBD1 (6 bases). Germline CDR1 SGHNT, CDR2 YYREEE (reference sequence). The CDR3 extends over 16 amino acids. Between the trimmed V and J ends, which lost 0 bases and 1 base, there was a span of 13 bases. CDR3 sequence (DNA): TGTGCCAGCAGCTTGGATGGGGTGACAGGGAACACTGAAGCTTTCTTT. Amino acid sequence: CASSLDGVTGNTEAFF.

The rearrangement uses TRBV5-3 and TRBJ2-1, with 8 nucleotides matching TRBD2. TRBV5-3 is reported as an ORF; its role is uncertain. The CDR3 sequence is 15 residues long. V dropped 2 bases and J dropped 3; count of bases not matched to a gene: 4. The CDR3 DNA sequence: TGTGCCAGAAGCTTCGGACTAGCCGACTACAATGAGCAGTTCTTC. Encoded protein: CARSFGLADYNEQFF.

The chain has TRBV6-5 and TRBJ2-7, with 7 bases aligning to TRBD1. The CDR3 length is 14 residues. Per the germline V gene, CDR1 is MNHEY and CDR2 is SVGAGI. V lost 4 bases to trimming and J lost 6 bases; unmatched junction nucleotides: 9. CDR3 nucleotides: TGTGCCAGCAGTTCCCACTCGAGGGGGCGCGAGCAGTACGTC. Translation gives CASSSHSRGREQYV.

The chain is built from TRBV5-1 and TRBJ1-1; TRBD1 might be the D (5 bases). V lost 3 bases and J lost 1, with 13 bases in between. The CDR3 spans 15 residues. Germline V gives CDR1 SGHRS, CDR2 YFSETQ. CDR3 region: CASSYEEGKNTEAFF. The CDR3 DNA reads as TGCGCCAGCAGCTACGAGGAGGGGAAGAACACTGAAGCTTTCTTT. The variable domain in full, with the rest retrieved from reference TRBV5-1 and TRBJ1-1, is KAGVTQTPRYLIKTRGQQVTLSCSPISGHRSVSWYQQTPGQGLQFLFEYFSETQRNKGNFPGRFSGRQFSNSRSEMNVSTLELGDSALYLCASSYEEGKNTEAFFGQGTRLTVV.